This TCR beta chain was sequenced in a study of blood T cell repertoires in COVID-19. TCRdb's table, derived via immunoSEQ multiplex PCR, lists solely in-frame clones and lacks some. Counted here are about 25,000 clones, roughly 80% occurring once; the ten biggest clones make up less than 65%. The origin of this receptor is a man aged 45-60 years with active or convalescent COVID-19. The sequenced sample was peripheral blood.

The CDR3 protein is CASGPGPRSQRGRSYNEQFF. The CDR3 DNA is TGTGCTAGTGGCCCGGGCCCTCGCTCACAGCGGGGGCGCTCCTACAATGAGCAGTTCTTC. The chain links TRBV12-5 to TRBJ2-1; the match to TRBD2 covers 8 bases. This CDR3 has 20 amino acids. V lost 6 bases and J lost 0; bases outside the gene matches: 19. Germline V gene data show CDR1 as LGHNT and CDR2 as FRNRAP.